What follows are 18 T cell receptor beta chains derived from one specimen sequenced in a study of cytomegalovirus exposure and HLA in healthy donors. In the PCR, 60 Vbeta and 13 Jbeta primers were used. Profiled with immunoSEQ multiplex PCR; TCRdb holds only in-frame clones, not every one. The sample has fewer than 250,000 clones, approximately 80% seen once. The sample comprised PBMCs. The receptor set was obtained from a man in his thirties or forties in good health and CMV-seronegative.

This clone has a single count. The chain is built from TRBV27 and TRBJ2-1, with D possibly matching TRBD1 (8 bases). V lost 2 bases, J lost 6 bases, and 14 bases lay in between. Per germline, CDR1 MNHEY and CDR2 SMNVEV (reference sequence). The CDR3 loop spans 15 amino acids. The CDR3 DNA reads TGTGCCAGCAGTTTAGGGACAGGCGGGGGCAATGAGCAGTTCTTC. Translated, it gives CASSLGTGGGNEQFF.

In the case of this clone: A junction end diverges from the germline sequence, so it may reflect a read error. This chain links TRBV7-8 with TRBJ2-6; 9 bases are a match to TRBD1. The CDR3 totals 16 residues. Germline-derived CDR1 and CDR2 are SGHVS and FQNEAQ. The CDR3 protein is CASSQGQGSGASVLTF. The DNA of the CDR3 is TGTGCCAGCAGCCAGGGACAGGGTAGTGGGGCCAGCGTCCTGACTTTC.

The chain couples TRBV6-1 to TRBJ1-5; D remains unclear. Trimming stripped 5 bases from V and 6 bases from J, with 8 bases between. Germline lookup yields CDR1 MNHNS and CDR2 SASEGT. CDR3 size: 12 residues. The CDR3 bases are TGTGCCAGCAGTCCAACACGTCAGCCCCAGCATTTT. This codes for CASSPTRQPQHF.

This clone was counted a few times. The V and J genes are TRBV23-1 and TRBJ2-7; D may be TRBD2 (6 bases). TRBV23-1 is placed among ORFs of uncertain function. Trimming pared 2 bases from V and 5 bases from J, leaving 10 bases between. The CDR3 length is 13 residues. Here the CDR3 DNA reads TGCGCCAGCAGTCAAAGGGAGGCCCACGAGCAGTACTTC. This encodes CASSQREAHEQYF.

CDR3 nucleotide sequence: TGTGCCAGCAGTCGAGGACAGGTAGATAATGAAAAACTGTTTTTT. Its translation is CASSRGQVDNEKLFF. The chain links TRBV27 to TRBJ1-4; 7 bases match TRBD1. The ends lost 5 bases at V and 4 bases at J; junction bases unmatched: 7. The CDR3 covers 15 residues. Germline lookup yields CDR1 MNHEY and CDR2 SMNVEV (reference sequence). Variable domain in full (rest from reference TRBV27 and TRBJ1-4): EAQVTQNPRYLITVTGKKLTVTCSQNMNHEYMSWYRQDPGLGLRQIYYSMNVEVTDKGDVPEGYKVSRKEKRNFPLILESPSPNQTSLYFCASSRGQVDNEKLFFGSGTQLSVL.

The CDR3 DNA reads TGTGCCAGCCGGACAGGGGACAATGAGCAGTTCTTC. It translates to CASRTGDNEQFF. This chain uses TRBV7-9 with TRBJ2-1; TRBD1 agrees at 9 bases. Looked up from germline, CDR1 is SEHNR and CDR2 is FQNEAQ (reference sequence). V gave up 8 bases and J gave up 5 bases; unmatched junction bases: 1. The CDR3 contains 12 residues.

V and J are TRBV27 and TRBJ2-7; TRBD1 matches at 9 bases. The CDR3 is made up of 16 amino acids. From germline, CDR1 is MNHEY and CDR2 SMNVEV (reference sequence). V was clipped by 4 bases and J by 5 bases; unmatched bases: 12. Here the CDR3 DNA reads TGTGCCAGCAGTTCTCGCCTGGGACAGGGCGTCCACGAGCAGTACTTC. Translating it yields CASSSRLGQGVHEQYF.

The V call is TRBV15, the J call TRBJ1-5; D ambiguous. Trimming removed 5 bases at V and 5 bases at J, with 7 bases between. The CDR3 spans 12 residues. The germline gives CDR1 LNHNV, CDR2 YYDKDF (reference sequence). This chain's CDR3 is CATSPLDQPQHF. DNA for the CDR3: TGTGCCACCAGCCCTCTCGATCAGCCCCAGCATTTT.

This clone was seen a few times. Germline and junction disagree at one end, which may indicate a read error. V usage is TRBV5-1 and J usage is TRBJ2-6; 7 bases agree with TRBD2. This CDR3 region has 18 residues. Per germline, CDR1 SGHRS and CDR2 YFSETQ. This chain's CDR3 is CASSLFASGSSGASVLTF. DNA for the CDR3: TGCGCCAGCAGCTTGTTTGCTAGCGGTTCCTCTGGGGCCAGCGTCCTGACTTTC. The full variable domain, with the rest looked up from reference TRBV5-1 and TRBJ2-6, is KAGVTQTPRYLIKTRGQQVTLSCSPISGHRSVSWYQQTPGQGLQFLFEYFSETQRNKGNFPGRFSGRQFSNSRSEMNVSTLELGDSALYLCASSLFASGSSGASVLTFGAGSRLTVL.

The chain uses TRBV11-2 and TRBJ2-4, with 8 bases matching TRBD2. The CDR3 runs 19 residues. V shed 4 bases, J shed 2 bases, and the junction held 16 bases outside the gene matches. Looked up from germline, CDR1 is SGHAT and CDR2 is FQNNGV. For the CDR3, the DNA is TGTGCCAGCAGCTACCCGAACTTGCGGGGGGAAGAATCCAAAAACATTCAGTACTTC. Encoded protein: CASSYPNLRGEESKNIQYF.

The chain combines TRBV29-1 with TRBJ1-2, with TRBD1 identical over 8 bases. Per the germline V gene, CDR1 is SQVTM and CDR2 is ANQGSEA. The CDR3 covers 14 residues. With V trimmed by 5 bases and J by 4 bases, 9 bases remained unmatched. The CDR3 bases are TGCAGCGTTACTGGGACAGGAGGATCCTATGGCTACACCTTC. This translates into CSVTGTGGSYGYTF.

The rearrangement uses TRBV7-2 and TRBJ2-3, with D perhaps TRBD2 (6 bases). Between the trimmed V and J ends, which lost 1 base and 1 base, there was a span of 12 bases. The CDR3 is 16 amino acids. Germline V gene data show CDR1 as SGHTA and CDR2 as FQGNSA. CDR3: CASSLEGLPGTDTQYF. The CDR3 DNA reads as TGTGCCAGCAGCTTAGAGGGACTTCCCGGCACAGATACGCAGTATTTT.

DNA of the CDR3: TGCGCCAGCAGCCGCACCTACGGGGGAAACACAGATACGCAGTATTTT. Its translation: CASSRTYGGNTDTQYF. The V call is TRBV4-1, the J call TRBJ2-3, with D tentatively TRBD2 (6 bases). Germline V gene lookup returns CDR1 MGHRA and CDR2 YSYEKL. V was pared by 4 bases and J by 2 bases, with 16 bases between. This CDR3 spans 16 amino acids.

With regard to this clone: Germline and junction disagree at one end, which may indicate a read error. The chain employs TRBV19 and TRBJ2-6, with D possibly being TRBD1 (5 bases). This CDR3 is built from 15 residues. Germline V gene sequence: CDR1 LNHDA, CDR2 SQIVND (reference sequence). The DNA of the CDR3 is TGTGCCAGTGGTAGCCCCTTCTCTGGGGCCAGCGTCCTGACTTTC. The encoded protein is CASGSPFSGASVLTF.

The chain carries TRBV28 and TRBJ1-3, with D possibly matching TRBD1 (6 bases). From germline, CDR1 is MDHEN and CDR2 SYDVKM. The CDR3 sequence is 15 residues long. Trimming stripped 7 bases from V and 2 bases from J, with 15 bases between. The CDR3 reads CASNDAGAAGNTIYF. CDR3 nucleotide sequence: TGTGCCAGCAACGACGCGGGGGCTGCTGGAAACACCATATATTTT.

The chain recombines TRBV5-4 with TRBJ2-5; weak D call: TRBD2 (6 bases). V was clipped by 2 bases and J by 5 bases, with 7 bases between them. This CDR3 is built from 12 residues. The V gene's germline CDR1 is SGHNT and CDR2 YYREEE (reference sequence). The CDR3 DNA sequence: TGTGCCAGCAGCTTTCGGGGGGAGACCCAGTACTTC. This encodes CASSFRGETQYF. Full variable domain (remainder filled in from reference TRBV5-4 and TRBJ2-5): ETGVTQSPTHLIKTRGQQVTLRCSSQSGHNTVSWYQQALGQGPQFIFQYYREEENGRGNFPPRFSGLQFPNYSSELNVNALELDDSALYLCASSFRGETQYFGPGTRLLVL.

This clone was counted a few times. CDR3 loop: CASSVGAGGYQETQYF. The CDR3, as DNA: TGTGCCAGCAGCGTAGGAGCGGGGGGGTACCAAGAGACCCAGTACTTC. The chain is built from TRBV9 and TRBJ2-5, with TRBD2 identical over 10 bases. Germline assignment: CDR1 SGDLS and CDR2 YYNGEE. The CDR3 extends over 16 amino acids. J gave up 0 bases and V 0 bases, and 2 bases lay outside the gene matches.

The chain carries TRBV2 and TRBJ2-1, with 13 nucleotides matching TRBD2. Trimming took 3 bases from V and 6 from J; bases not matched to a gene: 5. In germline, CDR1 is SNHLY, CDR2 FYNNEI. There are 16 residues in the CDR3. CDR3 loop: CASSDGLAGEGNEQFF. The CDR3 DNA reads as TGTGCCAGCAGTGACGGACTAGCGGGGGAGGGCAATGAGCAGTTCTTC. Filled out from reference TRBV2 and TRBJ2-1, the complete variable domain reads EPEVTQTPSHQVTQMGQEVILRCVPISNHLYFYWYRQILGQKVEFLVSFYNNEISEKSEIFDDQFSVERPDGSNFTLKIRSTKLEDSAMYFCASSDGLAGEGNEQFFGPGTRLTVL.